The 26 T cell receptor beta chains below were found in one sample sequenced in a study of T cell responses to AZD1222 COVID-19 vaccine. Sequencing was performed with immunoSEQ multiplex PCR; in TCRdb, only in-frame clones are kept and a portion is missing. The sample includes under 150,000 clones, approximately 90% of them seen just once. Sequenced material: peripheral blood, taken on day 0 of AZD1222 vaccination. Receptors were obtained from an adult in good health.

This clone was seen only once. The J gene is TRBJ1-5, the V gene TRBV19; D might be TRBD1 (6 bases). CDR1 is LNHDA, CDR2 SQIVND, per germline (reference sequence). V lost 5 bases to trimming and J lost 0 bases, with 11 bases between them. The CDR3 covers 15 residues. CDR3 sequence (DNA): TGTGCCAGTAGTCGGGCAGGGGTTAGCAATCAGCCCCAGCATTTT. Its protein product is CASSRAGVSNQPQHF.

The V call is TRBV9, the J call TRBJ2-5, with 10 bases fitting TRBD2. The germline V gene encodes CDR1 SGDLS and CDR2 YYNGEE. V trimming: 0 bases; J trimming: 5 bases; junction bases outside the gene matches: 7. The CDR3 loop spans 16 amino acids. The DNA for the CDR3 is TGTGCCAGCAGCGTAGGAGCGGGGGGGCGAATGGAGACCCAGTACTTC. Translating gives CASSVGAGGRMETQYF.

CDR3 nucleotides: TGTGCCACCAGTGATTTGTCAGGAGAATATTCACCCCTCCACTTT. As protein: CATSDLSGEYSPLHF. The V gene is TRBV24-1, the J gene TRBJ1-6, with D hard to call. There are 15 residues in the CDR3. The V end was cut by 0 bases, the J end by 8 bases, with 10 bases between. The germline V gene encodes CDR1 KGHDR and CDR2 SFDVKD.

This clone was counted between two and nine times. V and J are TRBV11-3 and TRBJ1-6, with 7 bases that match TRBD1. This CDR3 comprises 14 residues. J gave up 8 bases and V 3 bases, and 4 bases lay outside the gene matches. Germline V CDR1 and CDR2: SGHNT, YENEEA. The CDR3: CASSLGRGYSPLHF. The DNA of the CDR3 is TGTGCCAGCAGCTTGGGCAGGGGGTATTCACCCCTCCACTTT.

This chain connects TRBV7-2 to TRBJ2-1, with a weak D call TRBD2 (5 bases). The CDR3 extends over 11 amino acids. Trimming removed 9 bases from V and 6 bases from J, with 9 bases in between. Germline V gene sequence: CDR1 SGHTA, CDR2 FQGNSA. The CDR3 coding sequence is TGTGCCAGGACTACCTCCAATGAGCAGTTCTTC. Protein: CARTTSNEQFF. The entire variable domain, with the rest obtained from reference TRBV7-2 and TRBJ2-1, is as follows: GAGVSQSPSNKVTEKGKDVELRCDPISGHTALYWYRQSLGQGLEFLIYFQGNSAPDKSGLPSDRFSAERTGGSVSTLTIQRTQQEDSAVYLCARTTSNEQFFGPGTRLTVL.

The chain uses TRBV3-1 (or the pseudogene TRBV3-2) and TRBJ2-1; D is tentatively TRBD1 or TRBD2 (5 bases each). Germline CDR1 reads LGHDT; CDR2 reads YNNKEL (reference sequence). Trimming cost V 2 bases and J 10 bases, with 21 bases left between them. This CDR3 comprises 16 residues. DNA of the CDR3: TGTGCCAGCAGCCAAACCAGGCTAGCAGCAGGGCGGGAGCAGTTCTTC. Its protein is CASSQTRLAAGREQFF.

J is TRBJ2-1 and V is TRBV15; no definite D call. The CDR3 has 16 amino acids. Germline V gene lookup returns CDR1 LNHNV and CDR2 YYDKDF (reference sequence). Trimming cost V 0 bases and J 7 bases, with 16 bases left between them. CDR3 nucleotide sequence: TGTGCCACCAGCAGAGACCCCCTTATAGTGGGGAATGAGCAGTTCTTC. Protein: CATSRDPLIVGNEQFF.

The chain carries TRBV12-3 or TRBV12-4 and TRBJ1-2; TRBD1 might be the D (6 bases). V lost 5 bases and J 2 bases, leaving 9 bases between the germline ends. CDR3 length equals 13 residues. CDR3 nucleotides: TGTGCCAGCAGTACGGGGGCGAACTATGGCTACACCTTC. Amino acids: CASSTGANYGYTF.

This rearrangement joins TRBV4-1 to TRBJ1-2; 7 bases line up with TRBD1. V lost 3 bases, J lost 11 bases, and 18 bases stayed unmatched. From germline, CDR1 is MGHRA and CDR2 YSYEKL. The CDR3 totals 16 residues. The CDR3 sequence is CASSQVPTGALTPYTF. The CDR3 region has the DNA TGCGCCAGCAGCCAGGTTCCCACAGGGGCGCTAACTCCATACACCTTC.

The V gene is TRBV21-1, the J gene TRBJ1-3. TRBV21-1 is deemed a pseudogene. The CDR3 has 14 amino acids. CDR3 region: CASSKWDGGNTIYF. The DNA for the CDR3 is TGTGCCAGCAGCAAATGGGACGGCGGAAACACCATATATTTT.

The J gene is TRBJ1-1, the V gene TRBV5-4, with D possibly TRBD1 on 5 matching bases. The CDR3 has 16 residues. CDR1 and CDR2 from the germline V gene are SGHNT and YYREEE (reference sequence). V lost 0 bases and J 0 bases, leaving 12 bases between the germline ends. The DNA of the CDR3 is TGTGCCAGCAGCTTGGCTACAGGTTATATGAACACTGAAGCTTTCTTT. This encodes CASSLATGYMNTEAFF.

Here the CDR3 reads CASSFSQGHGYTF. For the CDR3, the DNA is TGTGCCAGCAGCTTTTCCCAGGGGCATGGCTACACCTTC. The chain combines TRBV12-3 or TRBV12-4 with TRBJ1-2; D is possibly TRBD1 (6 bases). Trimming removed 6 bases at V and 6 bases at J, with 14 bases between. This CDR3 has 13 amino acids.

The CDR3 spells CAWRRVTTEAFF. For the CDR3, the DNA is TGTGCCTGGAGAAGGGTTACCACTGAAGCTTTCTTT. The chain combines TRBV30 with TRBJ1-1; D not resolved. The length of the CDR3 is 12 residues. V lost 3 bases to trimming and J lost 4 bases, with 9 bases between them. CDR1 GTSNPN and CDR2 SVGIG come from the germline V gene (reference sequence).

The gene calls are TRBV6-2 or TRBV6-3 and TRBJ1-2, with a weak D call TRBD1 (5 bases). This CDR3 is 15 amino acids long. Germline CDR1 is MNHEY and CDR2 is SVGEGT. Trimming stripped 2 bases from V and 0 bases from J, with 10 bases between. The CDR3 spells CASSYGGAANYGYTF. In DNA, the CDR3 is TGTGCCAGCAGTTACGGCGGGGCGGCTAACTATGGCTACACCTTC.

V gene TRBV6-5 combines with J gene TRBJ1-3; no reliable D call. The CDR3 has 13 residues. The V and J ends lost 8 bases and 7 bases respectively, with 15 bases between them. The germline gives CDR1 MNHEY, CDR2 SVGAGI. This chain's CDR3 is CASWALLTNTIYF. CDR3 DNA: TGTGCCAGCTGGGCCCTCCTCACGAACACCATATATTTT.

This clone was recorded only once. The chain employs TRBV6-6 and TRBJ1-2; D is ambiguous. The germline V gene has CDR1 MNHNY and CDR2 SVGAGI (reference sequence). Trimming pared 6 bases from V and 8 bases from J, leaving 10 bases between. This CDR3 region has 11 residues. CDR3 in amino acids: CASSHVEGYTF. The CDR3, as DNA: TGTGCCAGCAGCCATGTAGAAGGCTACACCTTC.

This clone turned up a few times. The rearrangement joins TRBV30 to TRBJ1-1; weak D call: TRBD1 (5 bases). Germline V lookup: CDR1 GTSNPN, CDR2 SVGIG (reference sequence). The CDR3 is made up of 13 amino acids. Trimming removed 1 base from V and 6 bases from J, with 12 bases in between. DNA for the CDR3: TGTGCCTGGAGTGCAGGGTTTGGCGCTGAAGCTTTCTTT. Translated: CAWSAGFGAEAFF.

The chain carries TRBV4-1 and TRBJ2-1, with D possibly matching TRBD2 (5 bases). V lost 2 bases and J lost 1, with 9 bases in between. Germline lookup yields CDR1 MGHRA and CDR2 YSYEKL. The CDR3 contains 15 residues. CDR3 sequence (DNA): TGCGCCAGCAGCCAACTAGCTACTTCCTACAATGAGCAGTTCTTC. Translation: CASSQLATSYNEQFF.

The chain joins TRBV5-1 to TRBJ1-1, with D perhaps TRBD1 (6 bases). The CDR3 is 14 amino acids. Trimming left V 0 bases short and J 4 bases short, with 10 bases between. Germline V gives CDR1 SGHRS, CDR2 YFSETQ. The CDR3 spells CASSLAQGTTEAFF. In nucleotides, the CDR3 is TGCGCCAGCAGCTTGGCACAGGGTACCACTGAAGCTTTCTTT.

The chain has TRBV3-1 (or the pseudogene TRBV3-2) and TRBJ2-1; TRBD2 matches 14 bases. The V gene's germline CDR1 is LGHDT and CDR2 YNNKEL (reference sequence). V lost 2 bases to trimming and J lost 6 bases; unmatched junction nucleotides: 9. This CDR3 is 18 amino acids long. The CDR3 sequence: CASSQPGRLAGGGNEQFF. CDR3 DNA sequence: TGTGCCAGCAGCCAACCCGGCCGACTAGCGGGAGGGGGCAATGAGCAGTTCTTC.

This chain uses TRBV7-2 with TRBJ2-2, with D unclear. V dropped 4 bases and J dropped 4 bases, with 4 bases sitting between them. This CDR3 has 12 amino acids. Germline CDR1 SGHTA, CDR2 FQGNSA. The CDR3 nucleotides read TGTGCCAGCAGCTCCGCCACCGGGGAGCTGTTTTTT. Residues: CASSSATGELFF.

The chain carries TRBV4-1 and TRBJ2-7; no clear D gene. V was pared by 1 base and J by 3 bases, with 7 bases between. The CDR3 totals 13 residues. Germline CDR1 and CDR2: MGHRA and YSYEKL. The CDR3 nucleotides read TGCGCCAGCAGCCAAGGCCCAGACTACGAGCAGTACTTC. This sequence encodes CASSQGPDYEQYF.

V gene TRBV30 combines with J gene TRBJ2-1, with 7 bases lining up with TRBD2. V lost 3 bases to trimming and J lost 8 bases; unmatched junction nucleotides: 13. Germline V gene sequence: CDR1 GTSNPN, CDR2 SVGIG (reference sequence). The CDR3 sequence is 15 residues long. The CDR3 reads CAWSRGRVAEDEQFF. The CDR3 bases are TGTGCCTGGAGCCGAGGGAGGGTGGCCGAGGATGAGCAGTTCTTC.

The CDR3 nucleotides are TGTGCCAGCAGCTTGGTGGAAGGCTTTCTCAATGAAAAACTGTTTTTT. As protein: CASSLVEGFLNEKLFF. V gene TRBV5-5 combines with J gene TRBJ1-4; D gene ambiguous. The germline V and J ends were trimmed by 0 bases and 5 bases, with 14 bases remaining between them. The CDR3 consists of 16 residues. Germline V gene sequence: CDR1 SGHKS, CDR2 YYEKEE (reference sequence).

The CDR3 bases are TGTGCCAGCAGCTTAATCCTCGCCTACGAGCAGTACTTC. Its translation is CASSLILAYEQYF. The gene calls are TRBV7-2 and TRBJ2-7, with unresolved D. The germline CDR1 and CDR2 sequences are SGHTA and FQGNSA. V was shortened by 2 bases and J by 2 bases, with 7 bases between the two germline ends. The CDR3 runs to 13 residues.

This sequence joins TRBV7-9 and TRBJ1-3; D uncertain. Germline V CDR1 and CDR2: SEHNR, FQNEAQ (reference sequence). The CDR3 extends over 14 amino acids. Trimming took off 4 bases at V and 0 bases at J, with 7 bases between the two ends. In DNA, the CDR3 is TGTGCCAGCAGCTCGGGATACTCTGGAAACACCATATATTTT. Translation gives CASSSGYSGNTIYF. Together with reference TRBV7-9 and TRBJ1-3, the CDR3 gives the full variable domain: DTGVSQNPRHKITKRGQNVTFRCDPISEHNRLYWYRQTLGQGPEFLTYFQNEAQLEKSRLLSDRFSAERPKGSFSTLEIQRTEQGDSAMYLCASSSGYSGNTIYFGEGSWLTVV.